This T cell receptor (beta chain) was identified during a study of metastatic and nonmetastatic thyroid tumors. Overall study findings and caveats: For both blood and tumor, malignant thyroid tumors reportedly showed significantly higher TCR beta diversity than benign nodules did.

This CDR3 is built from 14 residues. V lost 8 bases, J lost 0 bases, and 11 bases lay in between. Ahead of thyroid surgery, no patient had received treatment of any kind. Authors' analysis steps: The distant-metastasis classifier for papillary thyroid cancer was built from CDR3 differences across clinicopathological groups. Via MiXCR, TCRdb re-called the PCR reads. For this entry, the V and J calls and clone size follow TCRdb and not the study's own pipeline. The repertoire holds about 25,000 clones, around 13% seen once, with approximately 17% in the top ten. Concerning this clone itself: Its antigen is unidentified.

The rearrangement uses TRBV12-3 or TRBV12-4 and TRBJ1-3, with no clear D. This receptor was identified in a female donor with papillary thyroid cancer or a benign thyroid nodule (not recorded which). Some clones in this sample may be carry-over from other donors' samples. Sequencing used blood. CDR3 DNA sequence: TGTGCCAGCTACCCAAGTGACTCTGGAAACACCATATATTTT. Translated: CASYPSDSGNTIYF.